This T cell receptor beta chain was identified during a study of beta chain features in type 1 diabetes (dated by TCRdb to 2017 to 2018). Concerning the study at large: Mean age, gender distribution, total cell number and subset yield were not different between patients and healthy donors. Whereas all 30 or so donors provided naive and central memory subsets, regulatory and stem cell-like memory subsets were isolated from just 8 patients and roughly eight healthy donors. Across all samples, approximately 98,000,000 sorted cells were examined, and cell number per subset correlated strongly with RNA yield. The study compared the TCRB repertoires of sorted circulating CD4+ T cell subsets in recently diagnosed type 1 diabetes patients with those in matched healthy donors.

What the study reported, not specific to this receptor: Patients with type 1 diabetes made fewer insertions and deleted more nucleotides at VDJ recombination sites, implying thymic rearrangement abnormalities. Naive, central memory and regulatory TCRB repertoires appeared to be more alike among patients than among healthy donors. Type 1 diabetes patients showed a moderate but significant shortening of TCRB CDR3 length in all four CD4+ subsets. Because small numbers of individuals were included in the HLA sub-analyses, any influence of HLA type on TCRB rearrangement was left unresolved. Because cDNA was sequenced instead of genomic DNA, highly expressing activated cells could be over-represented, though the groups showed no difference in activation or CD3 levels. PCR may preferentially amplify shorter templates, but because patient and control samples were amplified and corrected together, any resulting skew would affect both groups equally.

V and J are truncated by 4 bases and 6 bases respectively, leaving an intervening sequence of 18 bases. CDR1 and CDR2, per the germline V gene (reference sequence), are LNHDA and SQIVND. The CDR3 sequence holds 16 residues, the cysteine and phenylalanine included. Kept here is only the CDR3 DNA, which spans 48 bases and is read in frame from base 1. Of note for this clone: Its antigen remains unidentified. No base-level quality is on record; no much larger clone is a single base apart.

The High Capacity cDNA Reverse Transcription Kit was used to reverse transcribe all of the isolated RNA, meaning that expressed TCRB transcripts were what got sequenced. Naive, central memory and regulatory T cell samples underwent deep immunoSEQ sequencing, averaging roughly 3.3 million total reads per sample. After sorted cells were lysed in RLT buffer, RNA was extracted with DNase-treated RNeasy Micro or Mini kits, with the choice depending on cell number. Each cell subset was processed separately to prevent cross-contamination, with patient and healthy donor samples processed together. TCRB sequences were amplified from cDNA with the immunoSEQ multiplex PCR, producing 87-bp fragments spanning the CDR3 region. Amplicons were sequenced on the Illumina HiSeq platform. The authors processed their data as follows. PCR bias was computationally corrected using synthetic template baselines, reads within Hamming distance 2 were collapsed, and singletons that could not be merged were discarded. Reads were aligned against IMGT so that V, D and J genes, CDR3 length and insertions or deletions at six rearrangement sites could be assigned. Within each subset, clonotype counts were normalized to the number of sorted cells before true diversity and Gini coefficients were calculated with the tcR R package. The overlap coefficient, calculated on TCRB nucleotide sequences, was used to quantify repertoire sharing. TCRdb retrieved this table from immuneACCESS and kept in-frame rearrangements only. Not all clones are present; in checked studies, unresolved V genes account for under half, and no reason is known for the remainder. V and J calls and clone size come straight from that table; D and trimming were deduced from the DNA. Present in this sample are under 130,000 clones, under 30% of which were seen just once. The top ten clonotypes cover 0.5% to 0.55% of the sample.

Each donor gave one peripheral blood draw, approximately 100 mL on average, collected into heparinised tubes. Using a panel that included CD45RO, CCR7, CD25, CD127, CD95 and CD27, naive, central memory, regulatory and stem cell-like memory CD4+ T cells were sorted on a BD FACSAria II. Purity was above 95% for every sorted population. PBMCs were separated immediately by Lymphoprep density gradient centrifugation and were stained directly, without being cultured. Samples were stained and sorted in pairs, with one healthy donor and one patient per experiment, so that batch effects were minimized. The V and J genes are TRBV19 and TRBJ2-2; the best D guess is TRBD1, with 6 bases matching. The sequence came from a woman under 30 with type 1 diabetes. Sequenced material: central memory CD4+ T cells from blood. The CDR3 protein sequence reads: CASSSLGAGFAGELFF. Read as DNA, the sequence is TGTGCCAGTAGTAGCTTGGGGGCAGGGTTTGCCGGGGAGCTGTTTTTT.